The present entry profiles one TCR beta chain with its context. The antigen remains unidentified. This sample was included in a study of monozygotic twins with inflammatory bowel disease. The study's findings and limits: Patient repertoires may have gained variability from differing immunosuppressive treatments. IBD patients showed reduced TCRbeta diversity (inverse Simpson) versus healthy co-twins.

Every sample had its cDNA made across eight separate reactions. Template switching was used to attach UMIs, which incorporated a 6-nucleotide sample barcode. Reanalyzing the 5' RACE reads, TCRdb keeps one entry per CDR3 protein, without DNA. The sample table includes about 380,000 distinct CDR3 sequences. CDR1 is LGHNA, CDR2 YSLEER, per germline. The CDR3 has 13 amino acids. Material for sequencing was blood. The V gene is TRBV4-3, the J gene TRBJ2-7. This clonotype was obtained from a human donor with ulcerative colitis or Crohn's disease, or a healthy co-twin of an affected twin (not recorded which). The CDR3 reads CASSQGEDYEQYF.